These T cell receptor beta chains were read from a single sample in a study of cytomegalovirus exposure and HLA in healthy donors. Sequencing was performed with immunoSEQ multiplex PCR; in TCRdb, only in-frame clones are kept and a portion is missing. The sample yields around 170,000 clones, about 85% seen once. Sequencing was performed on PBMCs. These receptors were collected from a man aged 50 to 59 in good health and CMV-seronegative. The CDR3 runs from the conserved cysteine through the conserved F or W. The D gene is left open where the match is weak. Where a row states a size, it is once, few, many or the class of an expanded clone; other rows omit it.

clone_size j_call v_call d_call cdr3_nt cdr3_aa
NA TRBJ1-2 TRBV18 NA TGTGCCAGCTCACCCCAGGGCGTTTTTAACTATGGCTACACCTTC CASSPQGVFNYGYTF
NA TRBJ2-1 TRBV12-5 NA TGTGCTAGTGCCCGGGCCGGGGGCTCCTACAATGAGCAGTTCTTC CASARAGGSYNEQFF
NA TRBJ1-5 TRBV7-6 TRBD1 TGTGCCAGCAGCCCCGGACAGGGAGCGAGTCAGCCCCAGCATTTT CASSPGQGASQPQHF
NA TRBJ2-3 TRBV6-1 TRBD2 TGTGCCAGCAGTAGGCTAGCGGGGGGCACAGATACGCAGTATTTT CASSRLAGGTDTQYF
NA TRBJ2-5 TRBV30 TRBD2 TGTGCCTGGAGTCTAATAGCGGGGGGGGAGACCCAGTACTTC CAWSLIAGGETQYF
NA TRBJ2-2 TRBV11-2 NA NA CASSFGSGGSGELFF
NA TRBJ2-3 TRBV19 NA TGTGCCAGTAGTCCACGACTCAGCTGGGTCGGGGATACGCAGTATTTT CASSPRLSWVGDTQYF
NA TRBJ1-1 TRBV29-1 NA TGCAGCGTTGAAGAGGGGGCAAGAACTGAAGCTTTCTTT CSVEEGARTEAFF
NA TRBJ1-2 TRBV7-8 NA TGTGCCAGCAGCCCGGGGGGCGGACATTGGCCTTCCGATGGCTACACCTTC CASSPGGGHWPSDGYTF
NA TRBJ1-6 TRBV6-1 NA TGTGCCAGCAGTGGGGGAAGCAGGGAGGGACCCTATAATTCACCCCTCCACTTT CASSGGSREGPYNSPLHF
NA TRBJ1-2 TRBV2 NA TGTGCCAGCAGTGAAGACGGCCGGGAGGATGGCTACACCTTC CASSEDGREDGYTF
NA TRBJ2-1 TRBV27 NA TGTGCCAGCAGTCTCACCTCTAGGAGGTATGAGCAGTTCTTC CASSLTSRRYEQFF
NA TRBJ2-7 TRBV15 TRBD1 TGTGCCACCAGCAGAGCCCCGGGACAGGGGGACGAGCAGTACTTC CATSRAPGQGDEQYF
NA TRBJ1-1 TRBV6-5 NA TGTGCCAGCTCTAGGGGGGGTAGCGCTGAAGCTTTCTTT CASSRGGSAEAFF
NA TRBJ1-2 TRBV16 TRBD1 TGTGCCAGCAGCCCGGGACAGGGAAGGTTCTATGGCTACACCTTC CASSPGQGRFYGYTF
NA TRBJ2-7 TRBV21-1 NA TGTGCCAGCAGCCACGGACAGGGGACCTACGAGCAGTACTTC CASSHGQGTYEQYF
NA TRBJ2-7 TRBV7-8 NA TGTGCCAGCAGCCTAAGAGAGGCCGCCGCCTACGAGCAGTACTTC CASSLREAAAYEQYF
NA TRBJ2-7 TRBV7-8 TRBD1 TGTGCCAGCAGCTTGTACGGGACAGAGACCTACGAGCAGTACTTC CASSLYGTETYEQYF
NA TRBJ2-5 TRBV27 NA TGTGCCAGCAGTTTCGCCTCCTCCAGGACCCAGTACTTC CASSFASSRTQYF
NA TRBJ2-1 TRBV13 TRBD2 TGTGCCAGCAGCTTAGTAGCGGGGGACTACAATGAGCAGTTCTTC CASSLVAGDYNEQFF
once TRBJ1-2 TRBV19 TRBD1 TGTGCCAGTAGTATTGACAGGGCCCACTATGGCTACACCTTC CASSIDRAHYGYTF